Below, 8 T cell receptor beta chains from the same sample are listed, as sequenced in a study of patients and donors after allogeneic stem cell transplantation. TCRdb re-derived calls from the RT-PCR reads in MiXCR, one entry per CDR3 protein. The table includes around 170,000 distinct CDR3 sequences, approximately 24% detected once. The sequencing input was blood, either unsorted or a sorted T cell fraction (not recorded which). Receptors originate from a human donor who was either an allogeneic HSCT recipient or a stem cell or donor lymphocyte infusion donor (not recorded which). It is not recorded whose cells these are; they may come from a transplant donor.

V gene TRBV6-2 or TRBV6-3 combines with J gene TRBJ2-2, with unresolved D. This CDR3 comprises 15 residues. V was shortened by 2 bases and J by 4 bases, with 11 bases between the two germline ends. Germline V gives CDR1 MNHEY, CDR2 SVGEGT. The CDR3 bases are TGTGCCAGCAGTTACGCGGCTATGAGCACCGGGGAGCTGTTTTTT. Translated, it gives CASSYAAMSTGELFF.

This chain joins TRBV5-1 and TRBJ1-2, with TRBD1 as a possible D gene (5 bases). The V gene's germline CDR1 is SGHRS and CDR2 YFSETQ. The CDR3 sequence is 15 residues long. V lost 4 bases to trimming and J lost 5 bases, with 18 bases between them. The CDR3 loop is CASSLDGGYVYGYTF. CDR3 DNA sequence: TGCGCCAGCAGCCTGGACGGGGGATATGTTTATGGCTACACCTTC.

The sample holds a few counts of this clonotype. V is TRBV4-3 and J is TRBJ2-1, with 8 bases lining up with TRBD1. Germline V gene data show CDR1 as LGHNA and CDR2 as YSLEER. The CDR3 contains 16 residues. The junction had 9 bases not matched to a gene; V was cut back by 4 bases and J by 4 bases. CDR3 sequence: CASSLNRDRSYNEQFF. As DNA, the CDR3 is TGCGCCAGCAGCCTCAACCGGGACAGGAGTTACAATGAGCAGTTCTTC.

Only a few counts were recorded for this clonotype. This chain uses TRBV15 with TRBJ1-5, with D unresolved. Germline V gene sequence: CDR1 LNHNV, CDR2 YYDKDF (reference sequence). The CDR3 spans 14 residues. Trimming cost V 1 base and J 3 bases, with 7 bases left between them. The CDR3 reads CATSRGVSNQPQHF. In DNA, the CDR3 is TGTGCCACCAGCAGAGGAGTTTCCAATCAGCCCCAGCATTTT.

As regards this clonotype: The junction shows a germline mismatch at one end, possibly a read error. V gene TRBV7-2 combines with J gene TRBJ1-2; D is uncertain. This CDR3 region has 13 residues. Germline loops: CDR1 SGHTA, CDR2 FQGNSA. CDR3 in amino acids: CASSLQAYYGYIF. The CDR3 DNA sequence: TGTGCCAGCAGCTTACAGGCCTACTATGGCTACATCTTC.

This clonotype was seen a handful of times. The rearrangement joins TRBV5-1 to TRBJ2-3, with TRBD2 identical over 7 bases. The germline V gene encodes CDR1 SGHRS and CDR2 YFSETQ. This CDR3 has 15 residues. Trimming at V came to 4 bases and at J to 1 base, leaving 6 bases not matched to a gene. CDR3: CASSPLSGGTDTQYF. The CDR3 region has the DNA TGCGCCAGCAGCCCCCTGAGCGGGGGCACAGATACGCAGTATTTT. Together with reference TRBV5-1 and TRBJ2-3, the CDR3 gives the full variable domain: KAGVTQTPRYLIKTRGQQVTLSCSPISGHRSVSWYQQTPGQGLQFLFEYFSETQRNKGNFPGRFSGRQFSNSRSEMNVSTLELGDSALYLCASSPLSGGTDTQYFGPGTRLTVL.

This clonotype was observed a handful of times. V and J are TRBV20-1 and TRBJ1-5; D gene uncertain. Germline-derived CDR1 and CDR2 are DFQATT and SNEGSKA (reference sequence). Between the trimmed V and J ends, which lost 5 bases and 0 bases, there was a span of 14 bases. CDR3 length equals 15 residues. This CDR3 reads CSAQISRNSNQPQHF. CDR3 DNA sequence: TGCAGTGCTCAGATATCGAGGAATAGCAATCAGCCCCAGCATTTT.

The chain carries TRBV13 and TRBJ1-1; D not certain. The CDR3 has 14 residues. Looked up from germline, CDR1 is PRHDT and CDR2 is FYEKMQ (reference sequence). Between the trimmed V and J ends, which lost 2 bases and 4 bases, there was a span of 11 bases. CDR3 coding DNA: TGTGCCAGCAGCTTACGGCGTCGGGTCACTGAAGCTTTCTTT. Protein: CASSLRRRVTEAFF.